This TCR beta chain was observed in a study of CD8 T cells in ankylosing spondylitis. Study findings and constraints: Within matched ankylosing spondylitis synovial fluid, disease-linked clones were reportedly significantly enriched. Made up of eight highly homologous variants, a TCR beta motif appeared characteristic of ankylosing spondylitis blood. Some motif variants were previously reported in reactive arthritis synovial fluid and blood.

As concerns this clonotype: Its antigen is not known.

J was trimmed by 4 bases and V by 3 bases; bases with no gene match: 5. CDR1 is WSHSY, CDR2 SAAADI, per germline. This CDR3 has 15 amino acids. TCRdb processed the 5' RACE reads anew with MiXCR; each CDR3 protein has one entry. The sample holds about 250,000 distinct CDR3 sequences, approximately 24% seen once. This TCR was sampled from a male donor with ankylosing spondylitis or in good health (not recorded which). V gene TRBV10-2 combines with J gene TRBJ2-7; 11 positions match TRBD1. Sequencing was carried out using blood, either unsorted or a sorted T cell fraction (not recorded which). DNA of the CDR3: TGCGCCAGCAGTGACCGGACAGGGGGCAAGTACGAGCAGTACTTC. It codes for CASSDRTGGKYEQYF.